The T cell receptor beta chain described here comes from a study of blood T cell repertoires in COVID-19. Sequenced by immunoSEQ multiplex PCR; TCRdb stores in-frame clones only, minus some. Of roughly 53,000 clones listed, 82% are singletons. Germline V gene lookup returns CDR1 LGHNA and CDR2 YSLEER. CDR3 length: 19 residues. J was trimmed by 2 bases and V by 1 base; bases with no gene match: 10. The chain recombines TRBV4-3 with TRBJ2-6, with 8 bases fitting TRBD1. The sample taken for sequencing was peripheral blood. This clonotype was sampled from a human donor in a cohort sampled during active COVID-19. Written as DNA, the CDR3 is TGCGCCAGCAGCCAAGTAGTGGGACAGGATAGTGCTGGGGCCAACGTCCTGACTTTC. Its translation: CASSQVVGQDSAGANVLTF.